The entry below gives a single T cell receptor (beta chain) sequence along with its context. Its matching antigen is unknown. This CDR3 has 17 residues. Trimming removed 4 bases at V and 5 bases at J, with 18 bases between. TCRdb's table, derived via immunoSEQ multiplex PCR, lists solely in-frame clones and lacks some. This sample yields 60,000 or so clones, of which 84% are seen a single time; 27% belongs to the top ten. The data are from a study of OX40 agonist ivuxolimab in advanced cancers. Broader study findings: Partial responders at 0.1-3.0 mg/kg showed near-lowest clonal expansion.

Sequences were derived from CD4+ or CD8+ T cells sorted from blood, sampled in a trial of the OX40 agonist ivuxolimab. The origin of this receptor is an adult with an advanced solid tumor such as melanoma, head and neck, liver or kidney cancer. The chain joins TRBV23-1 to TRBJ2-6; D is ambiguous. TRBV23-1 is labeled an ORF, and its function is uncertain. The CDR3 coding sequence is TGCGCCAGCAGTCTATACGGGCAACAAAGTCGGGCCAACGTCCTGACTTTC. It encodes CASSLYGQQSRANVLTF.